Below are 27 T cell receptor beta chains sequenced from a single sample in a study of T cells in localized non-small cell lung cancer. Clones were sequenced by immunoSEQ multiplex PCR, and TCRdb holds only the in-frame ones, with some missing. Altogether over 30,000 clones are present, approximately 90% being singletons, with the ten largest covering 4% to 4.5%. Sequencing was performed on peripheral blood, taken before any cancer treatment. These receptors came from a male donor at least 60 years old with stage III lung adenocarcinoma.

The chain couples TRBV6-1 to TRBJ1-1; D call uncertain. CDR1 is MNHNS, CDR2 SASEGT, per germline. The CDR3 has 14 residues. The germline V and J ends were trimmed by 8 bases and 5 bases, with 18 bases remaining between them. The CDR3 protein is CASLLAGFRTEAFF. The CDR3 DNA follows: TGTGCCAGCCTTCTCGCGGGGTTTAGGACTGAAGCTTTCTTT.

This chain uses TRBV7-9 with TRBJ2-1, with unresolved D. The V end was cut by 1 base, the J end by 7 bases, with 8 bases between. The CDR3 is 13 residues long. Germline V lookup: CDR1 SEHNR, CDR2 FQNEAQ (reference sequence). CDR3 residues: CASSLGVGNEQFF. The CDR3 region has the DNA TGTGCCAGCAGCTTAGGAGTTGGAAATGAGCAGTTCTTC.

The chain employs TRBV11-2 and TRBJ1-2; a weak D match, TRBD1 (5 bases). Germline CDR1 and CDR2: SGHAT and FQNNGV. V was trimmed by 5 bases and J by 7 bases, leaving 23 bases between them. The length of the CDR3 is 16 residues. CDR3 in DNA: TGTGCCAGCAGCCCACGGGACGGAGGCCCGGTAATTGGCTACACCTTC. Protein product: CASSPRDGGPVIGYTF.

The V gene is TRBV9, the J gene TRBJ1-6; D is unclear. The CDR3 extends over 13 amino acids. Germline V gene data show CDR1 as SGDLS and CDR2 as YYNGEE. Trimming cost V 3 bases and J 7 bases, with 8 bases left between them. The CDR3 DNA follows: TGTGCCAGCAGCGCCCGCCCAAATTCACCCCTCCACTTT. Translation: CASSARPNSPLHF. Looking up the rest from reference TRBV9 and TRBJ1-6 gives the full variable domain: DSGVTQTPKHLITATGQRVTLRCSPRSGDLSVYWYQQSLDQGLQFLIQYYNGEERAKGNILERFSAQQFPDLHSELNLSSLELGDSALYFCASSARPNSPLHFGNGTRLTVT.

The chain combines TRBV18 with TRBJ1-2; 7 nucleotides align to TRBD1. Germline CDR1 is KGHSH and CDR2 is LQKENI. V dropped 3 bases and J dropped 4; count of bases not matched to a gene: 5. The CDR3 has 14 amino acids. In DNA, the CDR3 is TGTGCCAGCTCACCTGACAGGGATCGCTATGGCTACACCTTC. It encodes CASSPDRDRYGYTF.

The chain carries TRBV5-1 and TRBJ2-3; possibly TRBD1 for D (6 bases). Trimming shortened V by 6 bases and J by 1 base, and 12 bases separated the two germline ends. Germline V CDR1 and CDR2: SGHRS, YFSETQ. This CDR3 contains 14 residues. The CDR3 nucleotides read TGCGCCAGCAACTGGGGACAACGCACAGATACGCAGTATTTT. Protein sequence: CASNWGQRTDTQYF.

V gene TRBV7-9 combines with J gene TRBJ2-7; D is perhaps TRBD1 (6 bases). This CDR3 is built from 16 residues. Trimming removed 4 bases at V and 1 base at J, with 17 bases between. CDR1 and CDR2 from the germline V gene are SEHNR and FQNEAQ (reference sequence). The CDR3 loop is CASSSASGTRSYEQYF. DNA of the CDR3: TGTGCCAGCAGCTCAGCCTCCGGGACACGATCCTACGAGCAGTACTTC.

The chain recombines TRBV2 with TRBJ2-3; the D gene is possibly TRBD1 (5 bases). Germline CDR1 SNHLY, CDR2 FYNNEI. This CDR3 has 13 residues. Trimming removed 10 bases from V and 1 base from J, with 12 bases in between. The CDR3 DNA is TGTGCCAACAAAGACAGTCGCACAGATACGCAGTATTTT. Its protein product is CANKDSRTDTQYF.

The V gene is TRBV6-6, the J gene TRBJ1-5; no reliable D call. The CDR3 is 14 residues long. The germline V gene encodes CDR1 MNHNY and CDR2 SVGAGI (reference sequence). The V end was cut by 7 bases, the J end by 4 bases, with 14 bases between. DNA for the CDR3: TGTGCCAGCAAGGCAATTACAGAAAATCAGCCCCAGCATTTT. Residues: CASKAITENQPQHF.

The V and J genes are TRBV28 and TRBJ1-2; D gene ambiguous. CDR3 length: 14 residues. CDR1 MDHEN and CDR2 SYDVKM come from the germline V gene. Trimming took 3 bases from V and 2 from J, leaving 10 bases between them. CDR3 DNA: TGTGCCAGCAGTTTGGCCGGCGCGAACTATGGCTACACCTTC. Residues: CASSLAGANYGYTF.

V is TRBV5-4 and J is TRBJ2-1; the match to TRBD1 covers 9 bases. Trimming at V came to 2 bases and at J to 6 bases, leaving 3 bases not matched to a gene. The germline CDR1 and CDR2 sequences are SGHNT and YYREEE (reference sequence). This CDR3 has 14 residues. In nucleotides, the CDR3 is TGTGCCAGCAGCTTACAGGGGGCACGCAATGAGCAGTTCTTC. The encoded protein is CASSLQGARNEQFF.

The rearrangement uses TRBV5-1 and TRBJ2-2; 11 nucleotides agree with TRBD2. Germline V gene data show CDR1 as SGHRS and CDR2 as YFSETQ. The junction had 2 bases not matched to a gene; V was cut back by 3 bases and J by 4 bases. The CDR3 loop spans 15 amino acids. DNA for the CDR3: TGCGCCAGCAGCTCCGGGACTAGCGGCACCGGGGAGCTGTTTTTT. Protein: CASSSGTSGTGELFF.

This clone came up a few times. V and J are TRBV5-1 and TRBJ1-3, with D maybe TRBD1 (6 bases). The CDR3 extends over 15 amino acids. V shed 0 bases and J shed 3 bases, with 10 bases lying between them. Per the germline V gene, CDR1 is SGHRS and CDR2 is YFSETQ. The DNA of the CDR3 is TGCGCCAGCAGCTTGGGGGGGGCGAGTGGAAACACCATATATTTT. Its translation: CASSLGGASGNTIYF.

This clone was seen more than once but under ten times. CDR3 residues: CASSYLKGQGNYGYTF. The CDR3, as DNA: TGTGCCAGCAGTTACTTGAAGGGACAGGGCAACTATGGCTACACCTTC. The rearrangement uses TRBV6-5 and TRBJ1-2, with 9 bases matching TRBD1. The junction had 5 bases not matched to a gene; V was cut back by 1 base and J by 2 bases. CDR3 length: 16 residues. Germline V gene sequence: CDR1 MNHEY, CDR2 SVGAGI.

The chain employs TRBV5-5 and TRBJ1-1; possibly TRBD1 for D (6 bases). CDR3 length equals 14 residues. Trimming left V 4 bases short and J 1 base short, with 11 bases between. The germline V gene encodes CDR1 SGHKS and CDR2 YYEKEE (reference sequence). The CDR3 spells CASSGSTGNTEAFF. The DNA of the CDR3 is TGTGCCAGCAGCGGATCGACAGGGAACACTGAAGCTTTCTTT.

The rearrangement uses TRBV5-1 and TRBJ1-1; maybe TRBD1 (6 bases). The germline V and J ends were trimmed by 1 base and 4 bases, with 14 bases remaining between them. The germline V gene has CDR1 SGHRS and CDR2 YFSETQ. This CDR3 is built from 15 residues. CDR3 amino acids: CASSLSSARGTEAFF. As DNA, the CDR3 is TGCGCCAGCAGCTTGTCCTCAGCCAGGGGCACTGAAGCTTTCTTT.

The genes are TRBV5-1 and TRBJ2-1, with 10 bases identical to TRBD1. Germline V gives CDR1 SGHRS, CDR2 YFSETQ. This CDR3 has 13 amino acids. V lost 8 bases to trimming and J lost 6 bases; unmatched junction nucleotides: 5. The CDR3 nucleotides read TGCGCCAGTAGGACAGGGGGTGGCAATGAGCAGTTCTTC. Encoded protein: CASRTGGGNEQFF.

The V gene is TRBV5-4, the J gene TRBJ2-5; D possibly corresponds to TRBD1 (7 bases). In germline, CDR1 is SGHNT, CDR2 YYREEE (reference sequence). CDR3 size: 14 residues. Trimming took 3 bases from V and 6 from J, leaving 15 bases between them. CDR3 in DNA: TGTGCCAGCAGCTACCAGGAGGGGGCGAAGACCCAGTACTTC. As protein: CASSYQEGAKTQYF.

The chain carries TRBV6-1 and TRBJ2-1; D is uncertain. The length of the CDR3 is 15 residues. Germline values: CDR1 MNHNS, CDR2 SASEGT. V dropped 3 bases and J dropped 0 bases, with 9 bases sitting between them. DNA of the CDR3: TGTGCCAGCAGTGAGCACCAGAGCTCCTACAATGAGCAGTTCTTC. Translating gives CASSEHQSSYNEQFF.

The table lists this clone with a count of one. The V call is TRBV30, the J call TRBJ1-2; D ambiguous. Trimming left V 0 bases short and J 8 bases short, with 10 bases between. The CDR3 extends over 12 amino acids. Per germline, CDR1 GTSNPN and CDR2 SVGIG (reference sequence). DNA of the CDR3: TGTGCCTGGAGTGTTCAGTTGGGGGGCTACACCTTC. Translation: CAWSVQLGGYTF.

This chain joins TRBV30 and TRBJ1-1; the D is unclear. The V and J ends lost 0 bases and 5 bases respectively, with 13 bases between them. The CDR3 loop spans 14 amino acids. CDR1 is GTSNPN, CDR2 SVGIG, per germline (reference sequence). The CDR3 DNA sequence: TGTGCCTGGAGTGTACCCCACCGGGGAACTGAAGCTTTCTTT. Protein product: CAWSVPHRGTEAFF.

V gene TRBV6-6 combines with J gene TRBJ2-1; the D gene is possibly TRBD2 (5 bases). The germline V gene has CDR1 MNHNY and CDR2 SVGAGI (reference sequence). This CDR3 is built from 14 residues. V was pared by 7 bases and J by 0 bases, with 10 bases between. CDR3 region: CASMLGSSYNEQFF. DNA of the CDR3: TGTGCCAGCATGTTGGGGAGCTCCTACAATGAGCAGTTCTTC.

The gene calls are TRBV5-1 and TRBJ2-1; D not resolved. Per the germline V gene, CDR1 is SGHRS and CDR2 is YFSETQ. V shed 6 bases and J shed 0 bases, with 19 bases lying between them. The CDR3 extends over 17 amino acids. CDR3: CASTDFTRASSYNEQFF. The CDR3 coding sequence is TGCGCCAGCACCGACTTCACACGTGCGAGCTCCTACAATGAGCAGTTCTTC.

This chain connects TRBV19 to TRBJ2-7, with 9 bases matching TRBD1. Germline CDR1 LNHDA, CDR2 SQIVND (reference sequence). CDR3 length equals 15 residues. V lost 5 bases, J lost 3 bases, and 8 bases stayed unmatched. The CDR3 here is CASSPDRGGYYEQYF. In DNA form, the CDR3 reads TGTGCCAGTAGTCCGGACAGGGGAGGTTACTACGAGCAGTACTTC.

The chain joins TRBV4-1 to TRBJ1-1, with unresolved D. The CDR3 totals 14 residues. Trimming shortened V by 1 base and J by 7 bases, and 13 bases separated the two germline ends. Germline V gives CDR1 MGHRA, CDR2 YSYEKL. The CDR3 bases are TGCGCCAGCAGCCAAGGGAAGAGTGGGGTTGAAGCTTTCTTT. Amino acid sequence: CASSQGKSGVEAFF.

The chain carries TRBV7-9 and TRBJ1-4; D gene uncertain. V was trimmed by 2 bases and J by 5 bases, leaving 12 bases between them. The CDR3 has 15 amino acids. Germline CDR1 and CDR2: SEHNR and FQNEAQ (reference sequence). The CDR3 bases are TGTGCCAGCAGCTTATCGGTGCAGACAAATGAAAAACTGTTTTTT. Its protein product is CASSLSVQTNEKLFF.

The CDR3 loop reads CASSPTEYEQYF. CDR3 sequence (DNA): TGTGCCAGCAGCCCAACAGAGTACGAGCAGTACTTC. The rearrangement links TRBV6-6 to TRBJ2-7; no clear D. The germline V and J ends were trimmed by 6 bases and 4 bases, with 10 bases remaining between them. Germline loops: CDR1 MNHNY, CDR2 SVGAGI (reference sequence). CDR3 length: 12 residues.